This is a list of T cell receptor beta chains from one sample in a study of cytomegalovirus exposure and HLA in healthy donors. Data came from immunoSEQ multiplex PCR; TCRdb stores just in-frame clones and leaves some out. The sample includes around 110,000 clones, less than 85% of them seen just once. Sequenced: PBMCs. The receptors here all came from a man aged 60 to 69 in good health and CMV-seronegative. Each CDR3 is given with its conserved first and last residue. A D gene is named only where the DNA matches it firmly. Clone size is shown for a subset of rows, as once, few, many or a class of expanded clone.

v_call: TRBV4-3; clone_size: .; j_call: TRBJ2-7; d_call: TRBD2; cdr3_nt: TGCGCCAGCAGCCCCAAGATAGCGGGGGGGATCTACGAGCAGTACTTC; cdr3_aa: CASSPKIAGGIYEQYF
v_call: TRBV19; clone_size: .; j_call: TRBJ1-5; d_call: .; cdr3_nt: TGTGCCAGTAGTATCGGTCGCAATCAGCCCCAGCATTTT; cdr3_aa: CASSIGRNQPQHF
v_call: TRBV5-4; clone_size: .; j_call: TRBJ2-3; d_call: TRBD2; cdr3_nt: TGTGCCAGCAGCCGGACTAGCGGGGGCCAATACGATACGCAGTATTTT; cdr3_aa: CASSRTSGGQYDTQYF
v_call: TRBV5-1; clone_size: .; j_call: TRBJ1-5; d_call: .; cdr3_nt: TGCGCCAGCAGCCCGGTATCCCCCACTCAGCCCCAGCATTTT; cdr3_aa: CASSPVSPTQPQHF
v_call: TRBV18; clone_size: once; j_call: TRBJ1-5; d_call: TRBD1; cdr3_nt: TGTGCCAGCTCACCACCCGGACCTAGGGGGCTGTCCGGCCAGCCCCAGCATTTT; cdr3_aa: CASSPPGPRGLSGQPQHF
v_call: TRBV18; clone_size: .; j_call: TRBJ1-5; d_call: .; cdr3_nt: TGTGCCAGCTCACCATCGGTCCCAGGGGCGAGCAATCAGCCCCAGCATTTT; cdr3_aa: CASSPSVPGASNQPQHF
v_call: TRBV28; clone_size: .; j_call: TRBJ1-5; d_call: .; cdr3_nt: TGTGCCAGCAGTCTCCTCGCACTTGGCAATCAGCCCCAGCATTTT; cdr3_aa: CASSLLALGNQPQHF
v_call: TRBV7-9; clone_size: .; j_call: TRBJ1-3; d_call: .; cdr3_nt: TGTGCCAGCAGCTTAGACAGGCTAATCTCTGGAAACACCATATATTTT; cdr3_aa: CASSLDRLISGNTIYF
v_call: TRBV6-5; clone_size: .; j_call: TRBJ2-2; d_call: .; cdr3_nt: TGTGCCAGCAGTAGAGGGGGGGGCGGGGAGCTGTTTTTT; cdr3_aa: CASSRGGGGELFF
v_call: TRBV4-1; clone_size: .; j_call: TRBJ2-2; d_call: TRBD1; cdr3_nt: TGCGCCAGCAGCCACGGACAGGGAAAGGGCGGGGAGCTGTTTTTT; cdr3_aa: CASSHGQGKGGELFF
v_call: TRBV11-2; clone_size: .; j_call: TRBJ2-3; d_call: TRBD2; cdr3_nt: TGTGCCAGCAGTAAGGGGGTCGGGACTAGCGGGGGGACAGATACGCAGTATTTT; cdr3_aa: CASSKGVGTSGGTDTQYF
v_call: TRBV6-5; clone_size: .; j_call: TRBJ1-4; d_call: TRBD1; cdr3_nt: TGTGCCAGCAGTCGGGACAGAACTAATGAAAAACTGTTTTTT; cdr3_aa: CASSRDRTNEKLFF
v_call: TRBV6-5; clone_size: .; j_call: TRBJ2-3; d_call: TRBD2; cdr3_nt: TGTGCCAGCAGTTACCGGACTAGTAGAGGTACGCAGTATTTT; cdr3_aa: CASSYRTSRGTQYF
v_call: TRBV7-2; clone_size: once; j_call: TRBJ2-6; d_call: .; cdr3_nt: TGTGCCAGCAGCTTCGACCAGGTTCCCTCTGGGGCCAACGTCCTGACTTTC; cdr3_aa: CASSFDQVPSGANVLTF
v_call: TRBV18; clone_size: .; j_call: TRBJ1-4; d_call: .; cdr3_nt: TGTGCCAGCTCACCTGGACAGAGGTCTGAAAAACTGTTTTTT; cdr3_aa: CASSPGQRSEKLFF
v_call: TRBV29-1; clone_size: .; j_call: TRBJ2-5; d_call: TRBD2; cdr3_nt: TGCAGCGTTGACCAAACTAGCGGAGAGACCCAGTACTTC; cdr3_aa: CSVDQTSGETQYF
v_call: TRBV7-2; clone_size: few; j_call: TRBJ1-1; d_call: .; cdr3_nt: TGTGCCAGCAGCTCCCGGGGGGGGATGGGGGCTTTCTTT; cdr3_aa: CASSSRGGMGAFF
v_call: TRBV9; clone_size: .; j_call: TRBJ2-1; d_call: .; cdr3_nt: TGTGCCAGCAGCGTAGACCTGGCTAGCCCTTACAATGAGCAGTTCTTC; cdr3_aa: CASSVDLASPYNEQFF
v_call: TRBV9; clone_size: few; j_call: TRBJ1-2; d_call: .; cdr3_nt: TGTGCCAGCAGCCCGGACCCGAGGGGGTTTGATGGCTACACCTTC; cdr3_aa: CASSPDPRGFDGYTF
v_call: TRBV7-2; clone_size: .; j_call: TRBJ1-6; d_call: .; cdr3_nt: TGTGCCAGCAGCCCAAGTGGGGCCTTGACGACACCCCTCCACTTT; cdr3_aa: CASSPSGALTTPLHF
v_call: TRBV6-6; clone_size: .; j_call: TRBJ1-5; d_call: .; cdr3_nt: TGTGCCAGCAGTTACGACGCGGGTTCCTATCAGCCCCAGCATTTT; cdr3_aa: CASSYDAGSYQPQHF
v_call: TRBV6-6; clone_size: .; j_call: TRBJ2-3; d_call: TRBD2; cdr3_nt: TGTGCCAGCAGTTTGGGGACTAGCGGGCGCACAGATACGCAGTATTTT; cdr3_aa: CASSLGTSGRTDTQYF
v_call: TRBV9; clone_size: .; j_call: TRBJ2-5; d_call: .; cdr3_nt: TGTGCCAGCAGCACTCAATCCTTGGGCGGGGAAGAGACCCAGTACTTC; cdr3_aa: CASSTQSLGGEETQYF
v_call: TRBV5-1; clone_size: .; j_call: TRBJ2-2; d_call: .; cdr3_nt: TGCGCCAGTCGGCCTAGCGCGAACACCGGGGAGCTGTTTTTT; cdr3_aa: CASRPSANTGELFF
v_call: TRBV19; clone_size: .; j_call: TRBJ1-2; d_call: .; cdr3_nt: TGTGCCAGTAGTATTGTTCCTACGAGGGGCTACACCTTC; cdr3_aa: CASSIVPTRGYTF
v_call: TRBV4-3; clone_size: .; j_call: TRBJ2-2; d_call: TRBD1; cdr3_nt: TGCGCCAGCAGCCAAGAGCCGGGACAGGTAAACACCGGGGAGCTGTTTTTT; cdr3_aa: CASSQEPGQVNTGELFF
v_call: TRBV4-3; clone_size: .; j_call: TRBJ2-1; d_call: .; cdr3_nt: TGCGCCAGCAGCCAAGACACAGGGTTGGGGGACAATGAGCAGTTCTTC; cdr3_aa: CASSQDTGLGDNEQFF
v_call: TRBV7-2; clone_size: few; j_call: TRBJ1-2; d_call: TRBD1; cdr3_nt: TGTGCCAGCAGCTTGGCACAGGGGTCTGGCTATGGCTACACCTTC; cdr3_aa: CASSLAQGSGYGYTF
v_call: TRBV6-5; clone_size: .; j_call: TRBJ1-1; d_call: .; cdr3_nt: TGTGCCAGCAGTTACTTTCCGACTTTGAACACTGAAGCTTTCTTT; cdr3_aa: CASSYFPTLNTEAFF
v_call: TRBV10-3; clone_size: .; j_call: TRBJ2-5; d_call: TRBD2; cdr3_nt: TGTGCCATCAGTGGGGGGGGGACGTATGAGGAGACCCAGTACTTC; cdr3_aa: CAISGGGTYEETQYF
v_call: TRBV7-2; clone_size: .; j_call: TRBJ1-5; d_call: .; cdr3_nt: TGTGCCAGCAGCTTAGAGTACAGGGCGTATCAGCCCCAGCATTTT; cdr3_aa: CASSLEYRAYQPQHF
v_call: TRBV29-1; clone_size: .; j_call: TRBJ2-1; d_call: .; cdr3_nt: TGCAGCGTTGCCATTACGGGACACCTCGGCAATGAGCAGTTCTTC; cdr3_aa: CSVAITGHLGNEQFF
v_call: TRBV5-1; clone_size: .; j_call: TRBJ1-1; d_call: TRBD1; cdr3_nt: TGCGCCAGCAGCCCAACACAGGGGCCGATGAACACTGAAGCTTTCTTT; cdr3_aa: CASSPTQGPMNTEAFF
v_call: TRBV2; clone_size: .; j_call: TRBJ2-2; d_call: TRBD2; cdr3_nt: TGTGCCAGCGATAACGGGGGGGCCGGGGAGCTGTTTTTT; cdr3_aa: CASDNGGAGELFF
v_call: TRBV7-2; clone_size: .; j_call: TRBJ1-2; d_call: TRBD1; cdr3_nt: TGTGCCAGCAGCGTTCACGGGACAGGGGAAAACTATGGCTACACCTTC; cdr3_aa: CASSVHGTGENYGYTF